This T cell receptor beta chain came from a study of cytomegalovirus exposure and HLA in healthy donors. Each donor's status was that of a healthy bone marrow donor. CDR1 LNHDA and CDR2 SQIVND come from the germline V gene (reference sequence). Between the trimmed V and J ends, which lost 3 bases and 2 bases, there was a span of 14 bases. The CDR3 covers 16 residues. PCR primers comprised 60 Vbeta and 13 Jbeta primers. The protocol was immunoSEQ multiplex PCR, while the TCRdb copy is restricted to in-frame clones and leaves out a portion. Counted here are about 120,000 clones, 9.5% occurring once; the ten biggest clones make up approximately 3%.

J is TRBJ1-3 and V is TRBV19; maybe TRBD1 (5 bases). This clonotype was obtained from a man aged 25 to 40 in good health and CMV-seronegative. Sequencing was done on a sample of PBMCs. Here the CDR3 reads CASSIWGGTAGNTIYF. As DNA, the CDR3 is TGTGCCAGTAGTATTTGGGGGGGGACGGCTGGAAACACCATATATTTT.